This T cell receptor (beta chain) is from a study of post-analysis software for immune sequencing data. Findings and limits, study-wide: Multiple sclerosis patients showed significantly lower normalized Chao1 diversity than controls did. About 5 TRBV segments appeared more often in patients than in controls, and TRBV5-6, TRBV5-1 and TRBV20-1 were among these.

In regard to this clonotype: Its specificity is not known.

The germline V gene encodes CDR1 SQVTM and CDR2 ANQGSEA. This CDR3 has 15 amino acids. J lost 8 bases, V lost 3 bases, and 13 bases had no gene match. Incorporated into the TCR beta cDNA libraries were unique molecular identifiers, which served to reduce PCR and sequencing biases. From the PCR reads, TCRdb called clonotypes with MiXCR, one entry per CDR3 protein. The data hold 750,000 to 950,000 distinct CDR3 sequences, with about 50% observed a single time. The receptor was isolated from a girl between 10 and 17 years old with multiple sclerosis. The chain combines TRBV29-1 with TRBJ1-2, with 9 bases identical to TRBD1. The sample comprised blood. CDR3 sequence (DNA): TGCAGCGTTGATGCTGGACAGGGGCCTCGTCGAGGCTACACCTTC. As protein: CSVDAGQGPRRGYTF.